Following are 10 T cell receptor beta chains from one sample sequenced in a study of blood T cell repertoires in COVID-19. The protocol was immunoSEQ multiplex PCR, while the TCRdb copy is restricted to in-frame clones and leaves out a portion. The table lists some 410,000 clones, approximately 87% of them singletons. The sample consisted of PBMCs or T cells enriched from blood (not recorded which). These receptors came from a woman in her 30s with acute COVID-19.

This sequence joins TRBV5-5 and TRBJ2-7; TRBD1 aligns across 9 bases. The J segment lost 4 bases and the V segment lost 0 bases, leaving 5 bases of the junction unmatched. Per the germline V gene, CDR1 is SGHKS and CDR2 is YYEKEE (reference sequence). There are 15 residues in the CDR3. CDR3 amino acids: CASSLVGDRAYEQYF. CDR3 DNA: TGTGCCAGCAGCTTGGTGGGGGACAGGGCTTACGAGCAGTACTTC.

The chain links TRBV28 to TRBJ2-5; 10 bases fit TRBD2. With 6 bases clipped from V and 3 bases from J, the junction kept 4 bases outside the gene matches. The CDR3 extends over 14 amino acids. CDR1 and CDR2 from the germline V gene are MDHEN and SYDVKM. The CDR3: CASRLAGVEETQYF. CDR3 nucleotides: TGTGCCAGCAGGCTAGCGGGGGTAGAAGAGACCCAGTACTTC.

The rearrangement joins TRBV29-1 to TRBJ2-1; the D gene is possibly TRBD2 (6 bases). The CDR3 runs 14 residues. The germline V gene has CDR1 SQVTM and CDR2 ANQGSEA. Trimming pared 6 bases from V and 3 bases from J, leaving 15 bases between. CDR3 region: CSVMGGDFYNEQFF. CDR3 in DNA: TGCAGCGTGATGGGGGGAGACTTCTACAATGAGCAGTTCTTC.

The chain employs TRBV5-5 and TRBJ2-1; 9 bases agree with TRBD1. This CDR3 is built from 14 residues. The ends lost 2 bases at V and 5 bases at J; junction bases unmatched: 2. From germline, CDR1 is SGHKS and CDR2 YYEKEE (reference sequence). CDR3 amino acids: CASSFGDRDNEQFF. Written as DNA, the CDR3 is TGTGCCAGCAGCTTTGGGGACAGGGACAATGAGCAGTTCTTC.

V and J are TRBV18 and TRBJ2-2, with TRBD2 matching over 14 bases. CDR3 length: 18 amino acids. Losses at the gene ends were 5 bases for V and 0 bases for J; bases not matched to a gene: 5. Germline V gene lookup returns CDR1 KGHSH and CDR2 LQKENI. In DNA form, the CDR3 reads TGTGCCAGCTCATCCGGACTAGCGGGGGGCTCGAACACCGGGGAGCTGTTTTTT. Translation gives CASSSGLAGGSNTGELFF.

The rearrangement joins TRBV7-3 to TRBJ2-1; 10 positions agree with TRBD1. The CDR3 loop spans 14 amino acids. The ends lost 5 bases at V and 8 bases at J; junction bases unmatched: 6. Germline assignment: CDR1 SGHTA and CDR2 FQGTGA. CDR3 amino acids: CASSLRGTGDEQFF. The CDR3 coding sequence is TGTGCCAGCAGCCTACGTGGGACAGGGGATGAGCAGTTCTTC.

The V gene is TRBV1, the J gene TRBJ2-7; the table names TRBD1, a call not compared with the DNA. TRBV1 is labeled a pseudogene. CDR3 size: 15 residues. In nucleotides, the CDR3 is TGCACCAGCAGCCTCCAGGGGCGCCTTACCTACGAGCAGTACTTC. It is translated as CTSSLQGRLTYEQYF.

This clone was seen a handful of times. The rearrangement joins TRBV30 to TRBJ2-1, with D maybe TRBD2 (7 bases). The CDR3 runs 15 residues. Germline values: CDR1 GTSNPN, CDR2 SVGIG (reference sequence). Between the trimmed V and J ends, which lost 4 bases and 1 base, there was a span of 14 bases. The DNA for the CDR3 is TGTGCCTGGAACCACGGGGGGCTATCCTACAATGAGCAGTTCTTC. Protein: CAWNHGGLSYNEQFF.

The rearrangement joins TRBV5-1 to TRBJ2-3; D might be TRBD2 (5 bases). Germline assignment: CDR1 SGHRS and CDR2 YFSETQ. The CDR3 has 22 amino acids. The V gene lost 4 bases and the J gene lost 4 bases, with 37 bases spanning the gap. The CDR3 DNA reads TGCGCCAGCAGCCAAGATACGGTACGCATTGTTCGCGGGCCTGCATTATCAGATACGCAGTATTTT. It codes for CASSQDTVRIVRGPALSDTQYF.

This clone was counted many times. The chain carries TRBV3-1 (or the pseudogene TRBV3-2) and TRBJ2-2; no clear D. CDR3 length equals 13 residues. Germline V gives CDR1 LGHDT, CDR2 YNNKEL (reference sequence). V gave up 5 bases and J gave up 4 bases, with 8 bases separating them. The CDR3, as DNA: TGTGCCAGCAGCACTCTCGGCACCGGGGAGCTGTTTTTT. This gives the protein CASSTLGTGELFF.